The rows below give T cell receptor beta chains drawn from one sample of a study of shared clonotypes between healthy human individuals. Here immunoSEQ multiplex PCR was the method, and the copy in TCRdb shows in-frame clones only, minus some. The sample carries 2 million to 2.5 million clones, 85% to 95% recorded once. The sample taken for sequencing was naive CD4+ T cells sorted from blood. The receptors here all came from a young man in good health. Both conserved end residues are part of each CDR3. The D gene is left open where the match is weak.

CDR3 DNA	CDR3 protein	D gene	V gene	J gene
TGTGCCAGCAGCCTGACGGGACAAATACGAGGTGGCTACACCTTC	CASSLTGQIRGGYTF	-	TRBV25-1	TRBJ1-2
TGTGCCAGCACCTTGGGAAGCGGGATAGGAGCGTCCTACAATGAGCAGTTCTTC	CASTLGSGIGASYNEQFF	TRBD2	TRBV7-9	TRBJ2-1
TGTGCCAGCACGCCCCCATTGGGGAACACTGAAGCTTTCTTT	CASTPPLGNTEAFF	-	TRBV21-1	TRBJ1-1
TGCGCCAGCAGCCAAACGAGCGGCGGTAGCACAGATACGCAGTATTTT	CASSQTSGGSTDTQYF	-	TRBV4-1	TRBJ2-3
TGTGCCAGCAGTGGTGGGAGAAATCAGCCCCAGCATTTT	CASSGGRNQPQHF	-	TRBV6-1	TRBJ1-5
TGTGCCAGCTCCCCCGGGGACACCACCAGGGGCATTCAGTACTTC	CASSPGDTTRGIQYF	-	TRBV4-2	TRBJ2-4
TGTGCCAGCAGTCTGGGATCTGGGTGGACCCAGTACTTC	CASSLGSGWTQYF	-	TRBV28	TRBJ2-5
TGTGCCATCAGAAAGGCGGGGGGCTCTAATTCACCCCTCCACTTT	CAIRKAGGSNSPLHF	-	TRBV10-3	TRBJ1-6
TGTGCCAGCTGGACCGCTCAAAGGGGTGGCTACACCTTC	CASWTAQRGGYTF	-	TRBV27	TRBJ1-2
TGTGCCAGCAGTCGACGGACAGGCGACTCCTACGAGCAGTACTTC	CASSRRTGDSYEQYF	TRBD1	TRBV6-6	TRBJ2-7
TGTGCCAATCAACGCGAGCAGTACTTC	CANQREQYF	-	TRBV9	TRBJ2-7
TGCAGTGCTGGGGATTCCTACGAGCAGTACTTC	CSAGDSYEQYF	-	TRBV20-1	TRBJ2-7
TGCGCCAGCAGCCGAAATCCCCGGGGATCGAACCCTAACACTGAAGCTTTCTTT	CASSRNPRGSNPNTEAFF	-	TRBV4-1	TRBJ1-1
TGTGCCAGCGGGACAGACTTAGGGAACACTGAAGCTTTCTTT	CASGTDLGNTEAFF	TRBD1	TRBV28	TRBJ1-1
TGTGCCAGCAGTGAAAATCCAGCGAGCTCCTACAATGAGCAGTTCTTC	CASSENPASSYNEQFF	-	TRBV6-1	TRBJ2-1
TGTGCCAGCAGTACGGGACAGCGGCCAGGAAACACCATATATTTT	CASSTGQRPGNTIYF	TRBD1	TRBV6-5	TRBJ1-3
TGTGCCATCAGTGATGGGACCTCCTACGAGCAGTACTTC	CAISDGTSYEQYF	-	TRBV10-3	TRBJ2-7
TGTGCCAGCAGCTCAGGGGCGAGGTACGCTGAGCAGTTCTTC	CASSSGARYAEQFF	-	TRBV11-2	TRBJ2-1